This record concerns one T cell receptor (beta chain) sequence. Using immunoSEQ multiplex PCR, the repertoire was profiled, and TCRdb retains in-frame clones only, with some absent. The sample includes 200,000 to 250,000 clones, around four fifths of them seen just once. These data originate in a study of blood T cell repertoires in COVID-19. Whole-study context: Italy, Spain and the United States were the sources of the convalescent and acute COVID-19 samples. T cells, B-cell-depleted T cells, or PBMCs provided the cDNA or gDNA that served as material.

Germline values: CDR1 LNHNV, CDR2 YYDKDF (reference sequence). CDR3 length: 15 amino acids. Trimming left V 0 bases short and J 8 bases short, with 16 bases between. The sample was peripheral blood. This receptor was obtained from a woman in her 70s with COVID-19, enrolled during active disease. The V and J genes are TRBV15 and TRBJ1-2; tentatively, D is TRBD1 (5 bases). The CDR3 DNA follows: TGTGCCACCAGCAGAGACTCGGGACTTTCCGGGGGCTACACCTTC. This encodes CATSRDSGLSGGYTF.